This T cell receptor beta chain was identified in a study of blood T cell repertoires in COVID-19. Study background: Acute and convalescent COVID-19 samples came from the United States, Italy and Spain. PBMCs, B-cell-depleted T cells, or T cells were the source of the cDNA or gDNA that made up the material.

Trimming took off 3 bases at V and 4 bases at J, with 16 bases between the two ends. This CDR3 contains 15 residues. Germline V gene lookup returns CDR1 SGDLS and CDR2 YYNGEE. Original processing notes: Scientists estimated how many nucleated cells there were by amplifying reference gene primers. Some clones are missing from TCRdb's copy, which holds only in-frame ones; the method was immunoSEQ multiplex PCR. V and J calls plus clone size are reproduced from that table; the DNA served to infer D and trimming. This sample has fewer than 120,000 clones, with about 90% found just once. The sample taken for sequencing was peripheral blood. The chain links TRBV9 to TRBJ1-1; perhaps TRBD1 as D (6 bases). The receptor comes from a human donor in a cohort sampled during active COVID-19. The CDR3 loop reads CASSALGTLGTEAFF. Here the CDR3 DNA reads TGTGCCAGCAGCGCCCTTGGGACATTGGGCACTGAAGCTTTCTTT.